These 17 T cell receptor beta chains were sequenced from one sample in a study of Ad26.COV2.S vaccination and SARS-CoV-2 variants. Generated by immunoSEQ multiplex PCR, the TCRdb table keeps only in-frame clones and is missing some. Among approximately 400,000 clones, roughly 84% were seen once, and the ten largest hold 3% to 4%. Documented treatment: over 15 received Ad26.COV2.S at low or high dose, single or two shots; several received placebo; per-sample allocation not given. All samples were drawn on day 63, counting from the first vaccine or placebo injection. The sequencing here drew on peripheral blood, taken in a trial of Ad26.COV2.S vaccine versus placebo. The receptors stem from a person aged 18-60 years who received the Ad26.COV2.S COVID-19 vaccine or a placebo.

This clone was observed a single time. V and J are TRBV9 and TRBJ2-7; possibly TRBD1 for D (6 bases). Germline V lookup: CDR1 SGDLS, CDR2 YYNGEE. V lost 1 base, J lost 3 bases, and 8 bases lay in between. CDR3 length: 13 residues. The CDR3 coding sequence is TGTGCCAGCAGCGTAAGACAGGACTACGAGCAGTACTTC. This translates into CASSVRQDYEQYF.

CDR3: CASSIELGLAEYTGELFF. The CDR3 nucleotides read TGTGCCAGTAGTATAGAGCTCGGGCTAGCGGAGTACACCGGGGAGCTGTTTTTT. The chain couples TRBV19 to TRBJ2-2; TRBD2 matches 7 bases. The CDR3 has 18 amino acids. Looked up from germline, CDR1 is LNHDA and CDR2 is SQIVND (reference sequence). V shed 0 bases, J shed 3 bases, and the junction held 10 bases outside the gene matches.

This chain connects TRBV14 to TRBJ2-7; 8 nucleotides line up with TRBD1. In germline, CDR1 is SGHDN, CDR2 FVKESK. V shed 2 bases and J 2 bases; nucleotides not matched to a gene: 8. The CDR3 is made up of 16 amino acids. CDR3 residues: CASSQIGQGDPYEQYF. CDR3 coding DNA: TGTGCCAGCAGCCAAATCGGACAGGGAGACCCCTACGAGCAGTACTTC.

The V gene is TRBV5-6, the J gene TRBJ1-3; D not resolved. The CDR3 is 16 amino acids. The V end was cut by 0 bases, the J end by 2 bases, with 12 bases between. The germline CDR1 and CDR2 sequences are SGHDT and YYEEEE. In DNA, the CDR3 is TGTGCCAGCAGCTTGGTAACCGGGGAAGCTGGAAACACCATATATTTT. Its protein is CASSLVTGEAGNTIYF.

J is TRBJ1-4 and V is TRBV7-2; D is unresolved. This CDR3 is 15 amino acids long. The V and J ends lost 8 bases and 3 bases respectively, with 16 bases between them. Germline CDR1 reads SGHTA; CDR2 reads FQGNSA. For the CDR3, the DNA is TGTGCCAGCTCCGGAGAGGGTAGGCCTAATGAAAAACTGTTTTTT. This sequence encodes CASSGEGRPNEKLFF.

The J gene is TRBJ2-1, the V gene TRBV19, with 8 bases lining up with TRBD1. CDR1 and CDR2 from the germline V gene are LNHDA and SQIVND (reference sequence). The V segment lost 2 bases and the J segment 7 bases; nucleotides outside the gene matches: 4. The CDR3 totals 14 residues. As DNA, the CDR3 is TGTGCCAGTAGTATAATGACAGGGGTAAATGAGCAGTTCTTC. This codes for CASSIMTGVNEQFF.

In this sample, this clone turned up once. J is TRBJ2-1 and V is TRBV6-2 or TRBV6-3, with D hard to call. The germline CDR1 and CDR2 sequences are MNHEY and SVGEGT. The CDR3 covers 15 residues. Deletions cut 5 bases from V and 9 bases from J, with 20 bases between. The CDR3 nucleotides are TGTGCCAGCAGTGACGCACCCCCGCTAGGTTTTGAGCAGTTCTTC. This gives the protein CASSDAPPLGFEQFF.

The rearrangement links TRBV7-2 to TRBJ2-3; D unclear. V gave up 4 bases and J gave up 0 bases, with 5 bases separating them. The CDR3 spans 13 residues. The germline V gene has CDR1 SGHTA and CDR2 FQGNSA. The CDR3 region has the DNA TGTGCCAGCAGCTCCTGGAGCACAGATACGCAGTATTTT. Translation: CASSSWSTDTQYF.

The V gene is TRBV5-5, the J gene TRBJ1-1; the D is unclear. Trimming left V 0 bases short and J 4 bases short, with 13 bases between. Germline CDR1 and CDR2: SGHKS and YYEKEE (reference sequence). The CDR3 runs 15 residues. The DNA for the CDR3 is TGTGCCAGCAGCTTGGAAGCGGCGATACCCACTGAAGCTTTCTTT. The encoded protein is CASSLEAAIPTEAFF.

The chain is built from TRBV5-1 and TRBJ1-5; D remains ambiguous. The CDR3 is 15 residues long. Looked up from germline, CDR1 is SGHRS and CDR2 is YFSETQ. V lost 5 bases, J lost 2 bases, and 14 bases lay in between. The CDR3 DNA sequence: TGCGCCAGCAGTACGGATGGCGTCGGCAATCAGCCCCAGCATTTT. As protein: CASSTDGVGNQPQHF.

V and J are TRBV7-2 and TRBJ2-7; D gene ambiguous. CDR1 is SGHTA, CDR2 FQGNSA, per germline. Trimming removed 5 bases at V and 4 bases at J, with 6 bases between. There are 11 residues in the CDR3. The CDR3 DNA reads TGTGCCAGCAGCCGTGGGTACGAGCAGTACTTC. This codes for CASSRGYEQYF.

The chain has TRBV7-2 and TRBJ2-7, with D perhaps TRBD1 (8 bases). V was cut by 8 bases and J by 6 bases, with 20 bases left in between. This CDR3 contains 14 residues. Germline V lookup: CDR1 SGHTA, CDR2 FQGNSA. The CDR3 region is CASYRGGSEGEQYF. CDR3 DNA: TGTGCCAGCTACAGGGGGGGCTCTGAGGGCGAGCAGTACTTC. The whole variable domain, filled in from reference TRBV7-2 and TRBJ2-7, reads GAGVSQSPSNKVTEKGKDVELRCDPISGHTALYWYRQSLGQGLEFLIYFQGNSAPDKSGLPSDRFSAERTGGSVSTLTIQRTQQEDSAVYLCASYRGGSEGEQYFGPGTRLTVT.

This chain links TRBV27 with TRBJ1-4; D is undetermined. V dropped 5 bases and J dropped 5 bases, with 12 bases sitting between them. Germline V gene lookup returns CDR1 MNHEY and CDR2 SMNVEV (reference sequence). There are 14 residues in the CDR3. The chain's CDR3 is CASSPGRGNEKLFF. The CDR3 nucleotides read TGTGCCAGCAGTCCCGGGAGAGGAAATGAAAAACTGTTTTTT.

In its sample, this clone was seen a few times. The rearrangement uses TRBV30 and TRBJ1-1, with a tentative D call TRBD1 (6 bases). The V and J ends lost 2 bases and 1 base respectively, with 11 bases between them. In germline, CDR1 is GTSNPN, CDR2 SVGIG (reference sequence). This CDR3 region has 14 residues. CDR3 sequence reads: CAWSIGQRNTEAFF. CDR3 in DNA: TGTGCCTGGAGTATCGGACAGCGGAACACTGAAGCTTTCTTT.

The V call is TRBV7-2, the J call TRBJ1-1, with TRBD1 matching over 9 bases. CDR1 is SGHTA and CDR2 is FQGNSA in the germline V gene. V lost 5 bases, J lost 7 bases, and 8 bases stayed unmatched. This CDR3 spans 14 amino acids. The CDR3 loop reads CASSLRTGGGEAFF. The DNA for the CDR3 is TGTGCCAGCAGCCTGCGAACAGGGGGCGGTGAAGCTTTCTTT. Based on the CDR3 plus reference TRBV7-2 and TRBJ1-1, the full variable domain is GAGVSQSPSNKVTEKGKDVELRCDPISGHTALYWYRQSLGQGLEFLIYFQGNSAPDKSGLPSDRFSAERTGGSVSTLTIQRTQQEDSAVYLCASSLRTGGGEAFFGQGTRLTVV.

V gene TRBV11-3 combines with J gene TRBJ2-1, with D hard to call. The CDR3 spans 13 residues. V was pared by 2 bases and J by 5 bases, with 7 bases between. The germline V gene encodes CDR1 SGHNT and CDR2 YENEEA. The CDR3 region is CASSLSRDNEQFF. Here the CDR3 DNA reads TGTGCCAGCAGCTTATCCAGAGACAATGAGCAGTTCTTC.

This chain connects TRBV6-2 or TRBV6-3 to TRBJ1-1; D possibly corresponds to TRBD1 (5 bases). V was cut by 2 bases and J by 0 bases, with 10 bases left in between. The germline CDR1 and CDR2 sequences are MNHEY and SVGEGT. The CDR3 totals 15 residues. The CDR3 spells CASSYRGQMNTEAFF. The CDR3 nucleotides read TGTGCCAGCAGTTACCGCGGACAAATGAACACTGAAGCTTTCTTT.